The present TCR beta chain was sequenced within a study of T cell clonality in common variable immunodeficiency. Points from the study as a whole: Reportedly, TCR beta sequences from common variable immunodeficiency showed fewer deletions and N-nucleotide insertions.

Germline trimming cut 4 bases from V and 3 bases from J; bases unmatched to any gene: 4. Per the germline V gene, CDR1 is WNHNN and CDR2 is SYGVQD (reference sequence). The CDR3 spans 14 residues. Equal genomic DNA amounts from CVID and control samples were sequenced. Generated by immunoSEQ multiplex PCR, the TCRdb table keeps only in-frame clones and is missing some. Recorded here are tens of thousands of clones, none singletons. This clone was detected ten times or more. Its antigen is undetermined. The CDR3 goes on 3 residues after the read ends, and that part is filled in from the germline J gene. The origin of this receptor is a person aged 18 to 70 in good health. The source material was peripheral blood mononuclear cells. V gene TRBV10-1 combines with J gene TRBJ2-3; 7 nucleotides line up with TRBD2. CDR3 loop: CASSVGGGTDTQYF. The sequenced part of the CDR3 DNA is TGCGCCAGCAGTGTCGGCGGGGGAACAGATACG.